This TCR beta chain stems from a study of blood T cell repertoires in COVID-19. Study in general: The origin of the acute and convalescent COVID-19 samples was the United States, Italy and Spain. The analysed material was cDNA or gDNA that came from T cells, B-cell-depleted T cells, or PBMCs.

In the original processing: Nucleated cell number was recorded as an estimate derived from reference gene primer amplification. Produced via immunoSEQ multiplex PCR; TCRdb's table is partial and in-frame only. That table gives V, J and clone size, and the DNA gave D and trimming. The profile shows around 50,000 clones, roughly 93% of them singletons. While infection was still active, Seattle patients were enrolled and then followed longitudinally. The germline V gene has CDR1 GTSNPN and CDR2 SVGIG (reference sequence). This CDR3 region has 10 residues. This TCR was sampled from a man in his 60s with COVID-19, enrolled during active disease. The specimen sequenced was peripheral blood. The V and J genes are TRBV30 and TRBJ1-2, with D maybe TRBD1 (6 bases). The CDR3 DNA sequence: TGTGCGTCCAGGGGTGACGGCTACACCTTC. This gives the protein CASRGDGYTF. Full variable domain (remainder filled in from reference TRBV30 and TRBJ1-2): SQTIHQWPATLVQPVGSPLSLECTVEGTSNPNLYWYRQAAGRGLQLLFYSVGIGQISSEVPQNLSASRPQDRQFILSSKKLLLSDSGFYLCASRGDGYTFGSGTRLTVV.